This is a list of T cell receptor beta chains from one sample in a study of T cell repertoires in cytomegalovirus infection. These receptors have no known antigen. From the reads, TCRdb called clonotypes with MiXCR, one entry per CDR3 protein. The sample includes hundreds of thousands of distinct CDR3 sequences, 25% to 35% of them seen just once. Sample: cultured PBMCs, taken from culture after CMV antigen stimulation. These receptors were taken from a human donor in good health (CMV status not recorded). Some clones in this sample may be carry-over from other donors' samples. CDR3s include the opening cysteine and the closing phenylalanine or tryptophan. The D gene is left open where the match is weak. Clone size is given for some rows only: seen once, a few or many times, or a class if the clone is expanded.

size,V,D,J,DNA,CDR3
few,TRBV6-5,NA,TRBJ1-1,TGTGCCAGCAGTTACCGTAGACCTGGGGGGGACACTGAAGCTTTCTTT,CASSYRRPGGDTEAFF
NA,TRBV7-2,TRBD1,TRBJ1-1,TGTGCCAACAGCTTGGGGACAGGTCTGAACACTGAAGCTTTCTTT,CANSLGTGLNTEAFF
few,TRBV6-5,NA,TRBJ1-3,TGTGCCAGCAGTTACTCGAGGGATGGAAACACCATATATTTT,CASSYSRDGNTIYF
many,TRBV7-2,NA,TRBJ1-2,TGTGCCAGCAGCGTAACCCCAGATGGGGTGAGTGGCTACACCTTC,CASSVTPDGVSGYTF
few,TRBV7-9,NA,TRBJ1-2,TGTGCCAGCAGCTCCGATATTAACTATGGCTACACCTTC,CASSSDINYGYTF
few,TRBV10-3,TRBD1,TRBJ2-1,TGTGCCATCAGACAGGGGGCGAGCTCCTACAATGAGCAGTTCTTC,CAIRQGASSYNEQFF
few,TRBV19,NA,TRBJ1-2,TGTGCCACCGGTGGGGGGGCGCATGGCTATGGCTACACCTTC,CATGGGAHGYGYTF
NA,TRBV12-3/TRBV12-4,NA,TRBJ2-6,TGTGCCAGCACTGGCTGGTCCTCTGGGGCCAACGTCCTGACTTTC,CASTGWSSGANVLTF
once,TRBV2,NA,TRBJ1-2,TGTGCCAGCAGTGAAAGGGCACTGGGAGGGGGTAACTATGGCTACACCTTC,CASSERALGGGNYGYTF
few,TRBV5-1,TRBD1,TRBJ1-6,TGCGCCAGCAGCTTGCCACCGGGACAGGGGGCTTGGGGTAATTCACCCCTCCACTTT,CASSLPPGQGAWGNSPLHF
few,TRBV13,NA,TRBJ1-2,TGTGCCAGCAGCAGCAGGGTTGTTTATGGCTACACCTTC,CASSSRVVYGYTF
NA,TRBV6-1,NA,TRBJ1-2,TGTGCCAGCAGATTCGGGGACTACCGTATGGGTGGCTACACCTTC,CASRFGDYRMGGYTF
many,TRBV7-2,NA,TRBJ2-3,TGTGCCAGCAGCCCCAACCCAGGCACAGATACGCAGTATTTT,CASSPNPGTDTQYF
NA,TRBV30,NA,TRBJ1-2,TGTGCCTGGAGCGACCTCACAGGGCTTGGCTACACCTTC,CAWSDLTGLGYTF
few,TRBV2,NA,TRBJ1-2,TGTGCCAGCAGTGAAGGGGCCAGATCTAACTATGGCTACACCTTC,CASSEGARSNYGYTF
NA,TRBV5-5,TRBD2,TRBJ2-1,TGTGCCAGCAGCTGGATGGGTCGACTAGCGGGAGGTGCTGAGTTCTTC,CASSWMGRLAGGAEFF
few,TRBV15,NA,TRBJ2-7,TGTGCCACCGGCAGCCTTACATACGAGCAGTACTTC,CATGSLTYEQYF
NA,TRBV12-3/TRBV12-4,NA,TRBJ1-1,TGTGCCAGCAGTGCGAGCACTGAAGCTTTCTTT,CASSASTEAFF
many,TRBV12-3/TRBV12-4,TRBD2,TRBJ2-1,TGTGCCAGCCATAAAGGGACTAGCGGAAACAATGAGCAGTTCTTC,CASHKGTSGNNEQFF
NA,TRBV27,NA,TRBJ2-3,TGTGCCAGCAGTCCCGAAGCGTTGCTCACAGATACGCAGTATTTT,CASSPEALLTDTQYF
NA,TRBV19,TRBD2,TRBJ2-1,TGTGCCAGTAGTCTCAGCGGGAGGGCCGGTGAGCAGTTCTTC,CASSLSGRAGEQFF
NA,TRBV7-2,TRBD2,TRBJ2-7,TGTGCCAGCAGCTTAGCCAAACTAGCGGGAGTCGACGAGCAGTACTTC,CASSLAKLAGVDEQYF
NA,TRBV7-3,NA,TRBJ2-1,TGTGCCAGCAGCTTAACGGGCGGGGGCGGATTAAATGAGCAGTTCTTC,CASSLTGGGGLNEQFF
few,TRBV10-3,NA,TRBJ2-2,TGTGCCATCAGTGAACAGGGGGGGACCGGGGAGCTGTTTTTT,CAISEQGGTGELFF
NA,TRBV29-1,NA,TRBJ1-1,TGCAGCGGGGGACGGGTGAACACTGAAGCTTTCTTT,CSGGRVNTEAFF
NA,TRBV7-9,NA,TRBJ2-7,TGTGCCAGCAGCGCCGACAGGCCTTCCTACGAGCAGTACTTC,CASSADRPSYEQYF
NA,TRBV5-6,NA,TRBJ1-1,TGTGCCAGCAGCGAGGGTGTGGTCACTGAAGCTTTCTTT,CASSEGVVTEAFF
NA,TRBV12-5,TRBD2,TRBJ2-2,TGTGCTAGTGGTTTGCAAGCGGGAGGCTCATCTGGCGGGGAGCTGTTTTTT,CASGLQAGGSSGGELFF
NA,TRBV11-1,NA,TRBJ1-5,TGTGCCAGCAGCGCCTCGGACATTCAGCCCCAGCATTTT,CASSASDIQPQHF
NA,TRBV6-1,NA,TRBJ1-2,TGTGCCAGCCAGCCGGGGAGGCAGACCTACTATGGCTACACCTTC,CASQPGRQTYYGYTF
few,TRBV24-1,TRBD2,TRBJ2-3,TGTGCCACCAGTGACGGCGGGGGGAGCACAGATACGCAGTATTTT,CATSDGGGSTDTQYF
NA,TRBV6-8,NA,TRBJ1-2,TGTGCCAGCAGTTACCGGGCCAAATATGGCTACACCTTC,CASSYRAKYGYTF
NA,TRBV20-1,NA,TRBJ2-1,TGCAGTTGTAGCGGTCCCTACAATGAGCAGTTCTTC,CSCSGPYNEQFF
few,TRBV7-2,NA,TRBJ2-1,TGTGCCAGCAGCCTGAGGGATTCCTCCTACAATGAGCAGTTCTTC,CASSLRDSSYNEQFF
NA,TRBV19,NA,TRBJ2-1,TGTGCCAGTAGGCTAGGCAATGAGCAGTTCTTC,CASRLGNEQFF
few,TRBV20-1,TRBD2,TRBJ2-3,TGCAGTGCTGGGGGGGAGGGCCGAGGAACAGATACGCAGTATTTT,CSAGGEGRGTDTQYF
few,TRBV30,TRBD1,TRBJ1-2,TGTGCCTGGAGTGTACCGCGGACAGGGCAAACGGCCGGCTACACCTTC,CAWSVPRTGQTAGYTF
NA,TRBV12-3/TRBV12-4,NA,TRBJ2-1,TGTGCCAGCAGTTCCCTCAGGGGTGGGCTTTACAATGAGCAGTTCTTC,CASSSLRGGLYNEQFF
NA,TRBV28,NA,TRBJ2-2,TGTGTCAGCACCCTTGAGGGGGAGCTGTTTTTT,CVSTLEGELFF
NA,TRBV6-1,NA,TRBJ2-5,TGTGCCAGCACCGCCGAAGGGGCGTCGGAGACCCAGTACTTC,CASTAEGASETQYF
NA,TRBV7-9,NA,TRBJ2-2,TGTGCCAGCAGTCGCCGGGCCGAGGGGACCGGGGAGCTGTTTTTT,CASSRRAEGTGELFF
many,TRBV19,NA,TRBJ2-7,TGTGCCAGTAGTACCGCGGGGACCTACGAGCAGTACTTC,CASSTAGTYEQYF
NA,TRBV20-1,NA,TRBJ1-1,TGCAGTGCTACTAGGACTCTGAACACTGAAGCTTTCTTT,CSATRTLNTEAFF
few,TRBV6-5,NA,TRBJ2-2,TGTGCCAGCAGTTACTGGAAACCCCCAGGGGAGCTGTTTTTT,CASSYWKPPGELFF
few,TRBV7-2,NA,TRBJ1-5,TGTGCCAGCAGCTTAGATGCCAGGGGAAGTCGGCCCCAGCATTTT,CASSLDARGSRPQHF
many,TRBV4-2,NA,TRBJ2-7,TGTGCCAGCAGTTCCGATTGGGGTAGCTCCTACGAGCAGTACTTC,CASSSDWGSSYEQYF
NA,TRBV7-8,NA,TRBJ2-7,TGTGCCAGCAGCCCCCAGATAGCATCTAGCGACTATGAGTACGAGCAGTACTTC,CASSPQIASSDYEYEQYF
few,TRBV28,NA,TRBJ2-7,TGTGCCAGCAGCCCCGTAGCGTCCCCTTACTACGAGCAGTACTTC,CASSPVASPYYEQYF
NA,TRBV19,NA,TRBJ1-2,TGTGCCAGTAGTATAATTGGCGCCGCTAACTATGGCTACACCTTC,CASSIIGAANYGYTF
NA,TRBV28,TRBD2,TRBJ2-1,TGTGCCAGCATTACAAGTGGTAGCGGGAGAAATGAGCAGTTCTTC,CASITSGSGRNEQFF
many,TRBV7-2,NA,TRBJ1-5,TGTGCCAGCAGCTCGCAGGGAAGGAGCAATCAGCCCCAGCATTTT,CASSSQGRSNQPQHF
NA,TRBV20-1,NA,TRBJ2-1,TGCAGTGCTAGAGATCAGACCCGAGCGGACAATGAGCAGTTCTTC,CSARDQTRADNEQFF
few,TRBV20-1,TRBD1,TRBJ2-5,TGCAGTGCTAGGGGTGGGGACAGGAGTAGTGGAGAGACCCAGTACTTC,CSARGGDRSSGETQYF
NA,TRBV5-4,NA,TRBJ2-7,TGTGCCAGCAGCTTGGTTCCAGGGTCGGTCGAGCAGTACTTC,CASSLVPGSVEQYF